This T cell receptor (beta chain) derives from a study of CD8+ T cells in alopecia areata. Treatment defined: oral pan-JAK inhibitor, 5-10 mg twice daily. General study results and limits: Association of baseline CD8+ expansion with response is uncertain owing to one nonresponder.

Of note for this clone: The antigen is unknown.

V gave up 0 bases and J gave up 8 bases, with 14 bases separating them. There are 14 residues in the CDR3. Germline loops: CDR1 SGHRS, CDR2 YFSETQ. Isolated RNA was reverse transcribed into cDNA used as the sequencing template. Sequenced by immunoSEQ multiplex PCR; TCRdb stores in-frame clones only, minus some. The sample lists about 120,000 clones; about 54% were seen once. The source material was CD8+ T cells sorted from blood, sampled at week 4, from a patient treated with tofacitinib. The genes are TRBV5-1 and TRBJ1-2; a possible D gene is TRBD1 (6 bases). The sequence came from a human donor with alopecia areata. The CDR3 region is CASSLAGDLKGYTF. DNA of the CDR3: TGCGCCAGCAGCTTGGCAGGGGACCTTAAGGGCTACACCTTC.